This passage covers 8 T cell receptor beta chains from one sample sequenced in a study of cytomegalovirus exposure and HLA in healthy donors. In the PCR, 60 Vbeta and 13 Jbeta primers were used. Clones were read by immunoSEQ multiplex PCR, and TCRdb kept only the in-frame ones, dropping some. The data contain 99,000 or so clones, more than 60% of them seen just once; the ten biggest clones take up approximately 15%. Sequenced sample: PBMCs. The receptors were gathered from a man between 60 and 75 years old in good health and CMV-seropositive.

The chain links TRBV29-1 to TRBJ1-1; 9 nucleotides line up with TRBD1. Losses at the gene ends were 6 bases for V and 6 bases for J; bases not matched to a gene: 5. Germline CDR1 is SQVTM and CDR2 is ANQGSEA. CDR3 size: 12 residues. The DNA of the CDR3 is TGCAGCGTGCCCCGACAGGGGGCTGAAGCTTTCTTT. Translated, it gives CSVPRQGAEAFF.

This chain joins TRBV28 and TRBJ1-1; D may be TRBD1 (5 bases). Germline CDR1 and CDR2: MDHEN and SYDVKM. V lost 2 bases and J 4 bases, leaving 11 bases between the germline ends. The CDR3 has 14 residues. CDR3 region: CASSLLGGGTEAFF. The CDR3 DNA reads TGTGCCAGCAGTTTACTCGGGGGTGGCACTGAAGCTTTCTTT.

This sequence joins TRBV4-1 and TRBJ2-3; TRBD1 might be the D (6 bases). CDR3 length: 18 amino acids. Germline CDR1 reads MGHRA; CDR2 reads YSYEKL. Trimming removed 2 bases from V and 8 bases from J, with 26 bases in between. As DNA, the CDR3 is TGCGCCAGCAGCCAACACCTCCTTGGGGGCCCCATGGGTGGTACGCAGTATTTT. It translates to CASSQHLLGGPMGGTQYF.

The rearrangement joins TRBV27 to TRBJ2-6, with 8 bases identical to TRBD1. The CDR3 totals 20 residues. Germline values: CDR1 MNHEY, CDR2 SMNVEV (reference sequence). The V gene end was trimmed by 5 bases and the J gene end by 4 bases; junction bases not matched to a gene: 19. The CDR3 DNA follows: TGTGCCAGCAGTCTTACCCCGGCAGGGGGCGTGATGTCCGGGGCCAACGTCCTGACTTTC. This gives the protein CASSLTPAGGVMSGANVLTF.

The chain links TRBV25-1 to TRBJ2-1; a possible D gene is TRBD1 (5 bases). CDR1 is MGHDK, CDR2 SYGVNS, per germline. V was clipped by 3 bases and J by 4 bases, with 10 bases between them. This CDR3 comprises 14 residues. CDR3 protein: CASSDLSGYNEQFF. In DNA form, the CDR3 reads TGTGCCAGCAGTGACCTTTCAGGGTACAATGAGCAGTTCTTC.

This clone turned up a few times. The chain's CDR3 is CASSYSYGYTF. CDR3 DNA sequence: TGTGCCAGCAGTTATAGCTATGGCTACACCTTC. The V gene is TRBV6-1, the J gene TRBJ1-2; D unclear. CDR1 is MNHNS, CDR2 SASEGT, per germline. The V end lost 5 bases, the J end lost 4 bases, and 5 bases lay between the germline ends. This CDR3 region has 11 residues.

The chain uses TRBV6-1 and TRBJ2-7, with 7 nucleotides matching TRBD1. The germline V gene has CDR1 MNHNS and CDR2 SASEGT. CDR3 length: 16 amino acids. V gave up 4 bases and J gave up 3 bases; unmatched junction bases: 12. The CDR3 DNA follows: TGTGCCAGCAGTGGTTCCGGGACAGCCACGAACTACGAGCAGTACTTC. Its translation: CASSGSGTATNYEQYF.

The rearrangement uses TRBV7-2 and TRBJ2-6; 8 bases fit TRBD1. Germline-derived CDR1 and CDR2 are SGHTA and FQGNSA. V dropped 2 bases and J dropped 2; count of bases not matched to a gene: 5. This CDR3 comprises 17 residues. In DNA, the CDR3 is TGTGCCAGCAGCTTAATTTCAGGGGGCGCTGGGGCCAACGTCCTGACTTTC. Protein sequence: CASSLISGGAGANVLTF.